Listed here is a single T cell receptor beta chain. Its antigen remains unidentified. An end of the junction does not agree with germline; a read error may underlie this. The sample is drawn from a study of T cell repertoires in cytomegalovirus infection. The wider study: Public TCR beta signature analysis indicated the presence of both CMV infection and matching HLA type.

Findings of the study overall: Individuals carrying CMV plus the relevant HLA were identified by cumulative frequency of public TCR beta families. Ex vivo, HLA-C-restricted CMV-specific TCR beta clonotypes prevailed over the rest of the response.

MiXCR, applied by TCRdb to the reads, yields one record per CDR3 protein. The sample carries approximately 910,000 distinct CDR3 sequences, about a third recorded once. The CDR3 extends over 16 amino acids. Germline V gene data show CDR1 as LNHNV and CDR2 as YYDKDF (reference sequence). Here the sequenced sample was cultured CD8+ T cells from PBMCs, taken from culture after CMV antigen stimulation. The chain couples TRBV15 to TRBJ1-5; TRBD1 agrees at 7 bases. This TCR was recovered from a human donor in good health (CMV status not recorded). Some clones in this sample may be carry-over from other donors' samples. CDR3 coding DNA: TGTGCCACCAGCAGAGTCTCAGGGGGAAGCAGTCAGCCCCAGCATTTT. Its protein is CATSRVSGGSSQPQHF.